The 8 T cell receptor beta chains below come from one sample, sequenced in a study of tumor and adjacent non-tumor tissue in lung cancer. No cell sorting was done before RNA was extracted from the tissue. A modified ARM-PCR protocol with three rounds of nested PCR amplified TCRbeta. TCRdb processed the multiplex PCR reads anew with MiXCR; each CDR3 protein has one entry. The data contain roughly 75,000 distinct CDR3 sequences, under 80% of them singletons. Sequencing was done on a sample of lung tumor tissue. The receptors shown here come from a woman aged 45-60 years with non-small cell lung cancer.

The rearrangement joins TRBV11-2 to TRBJ2-5; 7 bases match TRBD1. Germline CDR1 is SGHAT and CDR2 is FQNNGV. This CDR3 is built from 10 residues. Trimming took 5 bases from V and 10 from J; bases not matched to a gene: 1. CDR3 loop: CASSRQGQYF. CDR3 DNA: TGTGCCAGCAGCCGACAGGGCCAGTACTTC.

On this clonotype: This likely comes from a read error, as the CDR3 has no conserved phenylalanine or tryptophan at its end. The chain couples TRBV4-1 to TRBJ1-5, with 10 bases lining up with TRBD1. Germline V gene sequence: CDR1 MGHRA, CDR2 YSYEKL. This CDR3 comprises 16 residues. The CDR3 region has the DNA TGTGCCAGCAGCCAGTGGGACAGGGGTGGCAATCAGCCCCAGCATCTT. It is translated as CASSQWDRGGNQPQHL.

The V and J genes are TRBV10-3 and TRBJ1-2, with TRBD1 identical over 7 bases. CDR3 length equals 17 residues. Germline CDR1 and CDR2: ENHRY and SYGVKD. With 3 bases clipped from V and 6 bases from J, the junction kept 16 bases outside the gene matches. CDR3 bases: TGTGCCATCAGTGACCGGGCGGCCGGGACAGTAGGTGATGGCTACACCTTC. It encodes CAISDRAAGTVGDGYTF.

This clonotype was seen many times. The rearrangement uses TRBV30 and TRBJ2-1, with 14 bases lining up with TRBD2. Germline V CDR1 and CDR2: GTSNPN, SVGIG (reference sequence). V shed 2 bases, J shed 9 bases, and the junction held 9 bases outside the gene matches. This CDR3 is 16 amino acids long. The CDR3 loop reads CAWSHQRLAGGSEQFF. In nucleotides, the CDR3 is TGTGCCTGGAGTCATCAGCGACTAGCGGGAGGGTCTGAGCAGTTCTTC.

V is TRBV6-1 and J is TRBJ2-1, with 7 bases aligning to TRBD2. Germline V gives CDR1 MNHNS, CDR2 SASEGT. CDR3 length: 14 amino acids. Written as DNA, the CDR3 is TGTAGCAGCAGTGAAGTATCGGGAGGTAATGAGCAGTTCTTC. As protein: CSSSEVSGGNEQFF.

With regard to this clonotype: A read error is likely, as this CDR3 ends without the conserved phenylalanine or tryptophan. V and J are TRBV11-3 and TRBJ2-7, with 10 bases fitting TRBD1. The V gene's germline CDR1 is SGHNT and CDR2 YENEEA. Losses at the gene ends were 6 bases for V and 6 bases for J; bases not matched to a gene: 8. CDR3 length: 14 amino acids. The CDR3 DNA is TGTGCCAGCAGTTCCGGGACAGGGGAGGCCGAGCAGTACCTT. The encoded protein is CASSSGTGEAEQYL.

This clonotype was detected only a few times. The chain joins TRBV28 to TRBJ1-1; TRBD1 is a possible D gene (5 bases). This CDR3 has 14 residues. Trimming removed 7 bases from V and 0 bases from J, with 12 bases in between. In germline, CDR1 is MDHEN, CDR2 SYDVKM. The CDR3, as DNA: TGTGCCAGCAAGGATACCAGGGTGAACACTGAAGCTTTCTTT. Protein product: CASKDTRVNTEAFF.

As for this clonotype: Germline and junction disagree at one end, which may indicate a read error. The chain links TRBV7-8 to TRBJ1-4; 8 positions match TRBD1. CDR1 and CDR2 from the germline V gene are SGHVS and FQNEAQ. The CDR3 is 15 residues long. CDR3 sequence reads: CASSSTSGQDEKLSF. Here the CDR3 DNA reads TGTGCCAGCAGCTCGACCTCGGGACAGGATGAAAAACTGTCTTTT.